This TCR beta chain originates from a study of shared clonotypes between healthy human individuals. CDR1 MDHEN and CDR2 SYDVKM come from the germline V gene. V lost 3 bases and J lost 0, with 11 bases in between. The CDR3 is 15 amino acids. Measured with immunoSEQ multiplex PCR; TCRdb has only the in-frame clones, and not every one. The sample includes 650,000 to 700,000 clones, around 91% of them seen just once. The clonotype comes from a man aged 18 to 29 in good health. Some clones in this sample may be carry-over from other donors' samples. Specimen: memory CD8+ T cells from PBMCs. Subset denoted: CD45RO+ cells pooled with CCR7-negative TemRA cells. This chain connects TRBV28 to TRBJ2-5; D call uncertain. The CDR3 loop is CASSLTDEYQETQYF. CDR3 DNA sequence: TGTGCCAGCAGTTTGACCGATGAGTACCAAGAGACCCAGTACTTC. Drawing the rest from reference TRBV28 and TRBJ2-5, the complete variable domain is DVKVTQSSRYLVKRTGEKVFLECVQDMDHENMFWYRQDPGLGLRLIYFSYDVKMKEKGDIPEGYSVSREKKERFSLILESASTNQTSMYLCASSLTDEYQETQYFGPGTRLLVL.